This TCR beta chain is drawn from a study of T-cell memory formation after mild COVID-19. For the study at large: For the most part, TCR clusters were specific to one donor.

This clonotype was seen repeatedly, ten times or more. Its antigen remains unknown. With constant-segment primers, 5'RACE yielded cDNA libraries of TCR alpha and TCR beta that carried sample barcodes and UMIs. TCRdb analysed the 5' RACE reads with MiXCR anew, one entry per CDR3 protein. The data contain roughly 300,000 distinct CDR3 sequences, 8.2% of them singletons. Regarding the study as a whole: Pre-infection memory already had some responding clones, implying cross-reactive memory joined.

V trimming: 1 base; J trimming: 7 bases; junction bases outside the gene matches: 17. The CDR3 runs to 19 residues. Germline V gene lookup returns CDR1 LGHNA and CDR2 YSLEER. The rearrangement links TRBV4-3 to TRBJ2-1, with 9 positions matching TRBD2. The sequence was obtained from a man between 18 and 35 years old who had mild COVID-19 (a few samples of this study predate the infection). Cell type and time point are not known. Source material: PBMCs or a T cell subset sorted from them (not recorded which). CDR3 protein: CASSQVRLSGGPHRNEQFF. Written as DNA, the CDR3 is TGCGCCAGCAGCCAAGTTCGACTAAGCGGGGGGCCCCACCGAAATGAGCAGTTCTTC.